These T cell receptor beta chains were read from a single sample in a study of T cell changes during pregnancy in multiple sclerosis. Data came from immunoSEQ multiplex PCR; TCRdb stores just in-frame clones and leaves some out. The table has tens of thousands of clones, approximately 90% seen once. The sequenced sample was peripheral blood, obtained in the first trimester of pregnancy. The receptor set was obtained from a female donor in good health, enrolled as a control in a pregnancy study. Both conserved end residues are part of each CDR3. The D gene is left open where the match is weak. Only some rows state a clone size, as once, few, many or a class for expanded clones.

cdr3_nt: TGTGCCAGCAGACTGGGACAGGGGGTATCAGGCTATGGCTACACCTTC
cdr3_aa: CASRLGQGVSGYGYTF
clone_size: -
d_call: TRBD1
j_call: TRBJ1-2
v_call: TRBV9

cdr3_nt: TGTGCCAGCAGCTCCCGTACAGGGCCGACCGGGGAGCTGTTTTTT
cdr3_aa: CASSSRTGPTGELFF
clone_size: -
d_call: -
j_call: TRBJ2-2
v_call: TRBV7-6

cdr3_nt: TGTGCCAGCAGCCCACAGGGGAATGGACAAGAGACCCAGTACTTC
cdr3_aa: CASSPQGNGQETQYF
clone_size: -
d_call: TRBD1
j_call: TRBJ2-5
v_call: TRBV28

cdr3_nt: TGTGCCAGCAGCTTTCGACAGGCGATTCAGCCCCAGCATTTT
cdr3_aa: CASSFRQAIQPQHF
clone_size: -
d_call: -
j_call: TRBJ1-5
v_call: TRBV7-8

cdr3_nt: TGCGCCAGCAGCCCAACGCCGGGACAGGGGATCTATGGCTACACCTTC
cdr3_aa: CASSPTPGQGIYGYTF
clone_size: -
d_call: TRBD1
j_call: TRBJ1-2
v_call: TRBV5-1

cdr3_nt: TGTGCCAGCAGTACAAGACAGGGCATGTTTTGGAGGGGCTACACCTTC
cdr3_aa: CASSTRQGMFWRGYTF
clone_size: -
d_call: TRBD1
j_call: TRBJ1-2
v_call: TRBV28

cdr3_nt: TGTGCCAGCAGCCCCATGTGGGAGAACGACCACGAGCAGTACTTC
cdr3_aa: CASSPMWENDHEQYF
clone_size: -
d_call: -
j_call: TRBJ2-7
v_call: TRBV6-5

cdr3_nt: TGTGCCAGCAGGAAACAGGGGGCTGGAAACACCATATATTTT
cdr3_aa: CASRKQGAGNTIYF
clone_size: -
d_call: TRBD1
j_call: TRBJ1-3
v_call: TRBV6-6

cdr3_nt: TGCGCCAGCAGCTTGTGGGAGTCCTACGAGCAGTACTTC
cdr3_aa: CASSLWESYEQYF
clone_size: -
d_call: -
j_call: TRBJ2-7
v_call: TRBV5-1

cdr3_nt: TGCGCCAGCAGCACCTCCGGGACTAGCGGGAGGTGGCCCTACGAGCAGTACTTC
cdr3_aa: CASSTSGTSGRWPYEQYF
clone_size: -
d_call: TRBD2
j_call: TRBJ2-7
v_call: TRBV5-1

cdr3_nt: TGTGCCAGCAGTTTATGGCTAGCGGGAGCAGGGAAGCAGTACTTC
cdr3_aa: CASSLWLAGAGKQYF
clone_size: -
d_call: TRBD2
j_call: TRBJ2-7
v_call: TRBV28

cdr3_nt: TGTGCCAGCAGAAAAACAGGGGGCCTGAACACTGAAGCTTTCTTT
cdr3_aa: CASRKTGGLNTEAFF
clone_size: -
d_call: TRBD1
j_call: TRBJ1-1
v_call: TRBV27

cdr3_nt: TGCGCCAGCAGCCCAGATGACAGTTATGGCTACACCTTC
cdr3_aa: CASSPDDSYGYTF
clone_size: -
d_call: -
j_call: TRBJ1-2
v_call: TRBV5-1

cdr3_nt: TGTGCCAGCAGCTTAGATGGCACCTCGAATAATTCACCCCTCCACTTT
cdr3_aa: CASSLDGTSNNSPLHF
clone_size: once
d_call: -
j_call: TRBJ1-6
v_call: TRBV7-9

cdr3_nt: TGTGCCAGCAGTTACTCTGCTAGCGGGAGGTCCTACGAGCAGTACTTC
cdr3_aa: CASSYSASGRSYEQYF
clone_size: -
d_call: TRBD2
j_call: TRBJ2-7
v_call: TRBV6-5

cdr3_nt: TGTGCCAGCAGTGAATGGGGGGACCACGAGCAGTACTTC
cdr3_aa: CASSEWGDHEQYF
clone_size: -
d_call: -
j_call: TRBJ2-7
v_call: TRBV25-1

cdr3_nt: TGTGCCAGCAGTGAATATTTCCTAGACAGTAACAATGAGCAGTTCTTC
cdr3_aa: CASSEYFLDSNNEQFF
clone_size: few
d_call: -
j_call: TRBJ2-1
v_call: TRBV25-1

cdr3_nt: TGTGCCAGCAGTTACCTCCCAGACAGCAACACTGAAGCTTTCTTT
cdr3_aa: CASSYLPDSNTEAFF
clone_size: -
d_call: -
j_call: TRBJ1-1
v_call: TRBV6-5

cdr3_nt: TGTGCCAGCAGCTTTAGGTCGACAGTTGGAAACACCATATATTTT
cdr3_aa: CASSFRSTVGNTIYF
clone_size: -
d_call: -
j_call: TRBJ1-3
v_call: TRBV5-6

cdr3_nt: TGTGCCAGCAGCTTAGATTGGACTAGCGGGCTTTACGAGCAGTACTTC
cdr3_aa: CASSLDWTSGLYEQYF
clone_size: -
d_call: TRBD2
j_call: TRBJ2-7
v_call: TRBV7-2

cdr3_nt: TGTGCCAGCAGTGTCCCACGGGAGGAGGCCGGGGAGCTGTTTTTT
cdr3_aa: CASSVPREEAGELFF
clone_size: -
d_call: TRBD2
j_call: TRBJ2-2
v_call: TRBV2

cdr3_nt: TGTGCCAGTAGTACCCCGGGACTAGCCGGGGAGCTGTTTTTT
cdr3_aa: CASSTPGLAGELFF
clone_size: few
d_call: TRBD2
j_call: TRBJ2-2
v_call: TRBV19

cdr3_nt: TGTGCCAGCAGTTTGGAGGTATCCGAGCAGTACTTC
cdr3_aa: CASSLEVSEQYF
clone_size: -
d_call: -
j_call: TRBJ2-7
v_call: TRBV6-6

cdr3_nt: TGTGCCAGCAGCTTAGGTCTAGCGTACAATGAGCAGTTCTTC
cdr3_aa: CASSLGLAYNEQFF
clone_size: -
d_call: -
j_call: TRBJ2-1
v_call: TRBV7-9

cdr3_nt: TGTGCCAGCAGCCCCCATGGGGCGCAAGAGACCCAGTACTTC
cdr3_aa: CASSPHGAQETQYF
clone_size: -
d_call: -
j_call: TRBJ2-5
v_call: TRBV7-2

cdr3_nt: TGTGCCAGCAGTTTAGGCGGCGGGGTTGGCTACACCTTC
cdr3_aa: CASSLGGGVGYTF
clone_size: once
d_call: -
j_call: TRBJ1-2
v_call: TRBV27

cdr3_nt: TGTGCCAGCAGCCTCGAGGGCTATGAGCAGTTCTTC
cdr3_aa: CASSLEGYEQFF
clone_size: -
d_call: -
j_call: TRBJ2-1
v_call: TRBV13

cdr3_nt: TGCAGCGCCCTGGGGCTCACGGGCACTGAAGCTTTCTTT
cdr3_aa: CSALGLTGTEAFF
clone_size: -
d_call: -
j_call: TRBJ1-1
v_call: TRBV29-1

cdr3_nt: TGTGCCAGCAGCAGCCCGGGACAGAACTATGGCTACACCTTC
cdr3_aa: CASSSPGQNYGYTF
clone_size: -
d_call: TRBD1
j_call: TRBJ1-2
v_call: TRBV5-5

cdr3_nt: TGTGCCAGCAGCTTGAGGGGTTTAGGGGCGGGAGCATTTTACGAGCAGTACTTC
cdr3_aa: CASSLRGLGAGAFYEQYF
clone_size: -
d_call: TRBD2
j_call: TRBJ2-7
v_call: TRBV11-2